This T cell receptor beta chain was captured in a study of T cells in tumors after PD-1 blockade. Background on the study: A subset received ongoing vismodegib 150 mg daily alongside anti-PD-1 therapy.

TCRdb's copy holds only in-frame clones and misses some; the assay was immunoSEQ multiplex PCR. The sample contains tens of thousands of clones, around 80% of which appear only once. This sample comprised PBMCs, obtained before anti-PD-1 therapy. This clonotype was obtained from a human donor with advanced basal cell or squamous cell carcinoma (not recorded which).

CDR3: CASSSGTSGSNNEQFF. CDR3 DNA: TGTGCCAGCTCATCCGGGACTAGCGGGAGTAATAATGAGCAGTTCTTC. The rearrangement links TRBV18 to TRBJ2-1; 14 nucleotides align to TRBD2. The V gene end was trimmed by 5 bases and the J gene end by 7 bases; junction bases not matched to a gene: 7. Per the germline V gene, CDR1 is KGHSH and CDR2 is LQKENI. The CDR3 runs to 16 residues.